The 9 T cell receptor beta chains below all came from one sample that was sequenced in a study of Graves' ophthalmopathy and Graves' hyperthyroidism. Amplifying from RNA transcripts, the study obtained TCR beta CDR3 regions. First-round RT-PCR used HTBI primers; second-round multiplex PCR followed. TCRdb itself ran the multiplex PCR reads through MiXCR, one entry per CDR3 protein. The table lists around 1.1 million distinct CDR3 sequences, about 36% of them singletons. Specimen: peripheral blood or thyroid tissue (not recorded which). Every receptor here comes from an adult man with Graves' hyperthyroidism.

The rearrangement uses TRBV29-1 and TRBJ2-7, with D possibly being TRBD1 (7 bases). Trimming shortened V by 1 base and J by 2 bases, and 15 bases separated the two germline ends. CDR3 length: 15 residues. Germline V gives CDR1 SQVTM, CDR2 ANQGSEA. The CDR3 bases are TGCAGCGTTGAAGGTGGCCAGGGGGGACCCTACGAGCAGTACTTC. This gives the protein CSVEGGQGGPYEQYF.

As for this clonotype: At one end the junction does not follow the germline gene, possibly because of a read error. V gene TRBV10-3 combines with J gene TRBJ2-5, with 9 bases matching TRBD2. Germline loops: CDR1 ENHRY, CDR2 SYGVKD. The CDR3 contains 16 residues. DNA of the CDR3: TGTGCCAGCAGTTACAGAGCTAGCGGGAACCAAGAGACCCAGTACTTC. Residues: CASSYRASGNQETQYF.

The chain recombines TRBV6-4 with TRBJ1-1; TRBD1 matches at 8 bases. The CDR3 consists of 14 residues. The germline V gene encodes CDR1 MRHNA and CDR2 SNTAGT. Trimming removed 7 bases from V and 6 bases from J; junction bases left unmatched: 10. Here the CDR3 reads CASNLDRVHAEAFF. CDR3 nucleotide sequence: TGTGCCAGCAACCTGGACAGGGTGCATGCTGAAGCTTTCTTT.

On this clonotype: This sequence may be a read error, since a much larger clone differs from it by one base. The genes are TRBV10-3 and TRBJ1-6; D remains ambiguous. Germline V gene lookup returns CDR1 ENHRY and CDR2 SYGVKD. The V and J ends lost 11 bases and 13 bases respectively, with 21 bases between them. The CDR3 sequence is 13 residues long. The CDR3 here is CAGSLNRGAPLHF. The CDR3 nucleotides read TGTGCCGGCAGTCTCAATCGGGGTGCGCCCCTCCACTTT.

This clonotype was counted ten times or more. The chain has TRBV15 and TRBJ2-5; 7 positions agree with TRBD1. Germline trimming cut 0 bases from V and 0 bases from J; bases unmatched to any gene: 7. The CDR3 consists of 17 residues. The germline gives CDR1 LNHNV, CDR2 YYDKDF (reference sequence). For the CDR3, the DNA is TGTGCCACCAGCAGAGATCGACAGGGTTATAACCAAGAGACCCAGTACTTC. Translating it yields CATSRDRQGYNQETQYF.

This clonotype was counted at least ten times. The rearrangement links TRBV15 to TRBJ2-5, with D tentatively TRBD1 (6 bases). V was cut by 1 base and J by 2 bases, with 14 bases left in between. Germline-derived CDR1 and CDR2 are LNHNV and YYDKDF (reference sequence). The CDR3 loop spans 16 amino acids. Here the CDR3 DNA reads TGTGCCACCAGCAGAGGCTTCCAGGGGATACAAGAGACCCAGTACTTC. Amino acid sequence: CATSRGFQGIQETQYF.

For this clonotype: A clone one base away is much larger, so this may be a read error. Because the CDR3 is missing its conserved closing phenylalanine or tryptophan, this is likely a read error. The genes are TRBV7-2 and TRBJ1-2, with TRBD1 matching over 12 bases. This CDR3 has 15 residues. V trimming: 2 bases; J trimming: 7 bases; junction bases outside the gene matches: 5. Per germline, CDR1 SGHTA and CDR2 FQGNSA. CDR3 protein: CASSLLGQGAGGYTS. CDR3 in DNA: TGTGCCAGCAGCTTATTGGGACAGGGGGCGGGTGGCTACACCTCC.

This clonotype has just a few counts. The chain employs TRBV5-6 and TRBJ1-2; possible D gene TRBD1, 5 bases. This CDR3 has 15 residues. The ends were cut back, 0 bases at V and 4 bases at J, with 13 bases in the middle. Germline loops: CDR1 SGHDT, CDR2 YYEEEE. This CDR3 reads CASSLAFQGIYGYTF. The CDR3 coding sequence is TGTGCCAGCAGCTTGGCGTTTCAGGGAATCTATGGCTACACCTTC.

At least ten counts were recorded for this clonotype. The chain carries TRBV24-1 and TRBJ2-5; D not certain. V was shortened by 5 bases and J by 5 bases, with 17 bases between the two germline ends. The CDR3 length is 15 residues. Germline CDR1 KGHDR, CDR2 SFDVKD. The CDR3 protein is CATSAGSLERETQYF. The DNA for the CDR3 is TGTGCCACCAGTGCCGGGTCGTTGGAGCGTGAGACCCAGTACTTC.